A single sample gave rise to the 11 T cell receptor beta chains below, sequenced in a study of beta chain features in type 1 diabetes. The sequenced template was cDNA made from the entire isolated RNA. Produced via immunoSEQ multiplex PCR; TCRdb's table is partial and in-frame only. The sample lists 400,000 to 600,000 clones; roughly 31% were seen once. Sequences were obtained from naive CD4+ T cells from blood. The origin of the receptors is a man aged 18 to 29 in good health.

V and J are TRBV28 and TRBJ1-2, with TRBD1 as a possible D gene (6 bases). This CDR3 contains 14 residues. From germline, CDR1 is MDHEN and CDR2 SYDVKM. V was cut by 4 bases and J by 3 bases, with 12 bases left in between. Here the CDR3 DNA reads TGTGCCAGCAGTTCCGGCCGGGGGCACTATGGCTACACCTTC. Its protein product is CASSSGRGHYGYTF.

This clone was detected a few times. The chain links TRBV20-1 to TRBJ2-3; maybe TRBD2 (5 bases). This CDR3 is 11 amino acids long. CDR1 and CDR2 (germline): DFQATT, SNEGSKA (reference sequence). V lost 7 bases to trimming and J lost 2 bases, with 7 bases between them. The CDR3 spells CSVDFTDTQYF. CDR3 DNA: TGCAGTGTGGACTTCACAGATACGCAGTATTTT.

The chain joins TRBV4-1 to TRBJ2-1; 7 nucleotides line up with TRBD2. Looked up from germline, CDR1 is MGHRA and CDR2 is YSYEKL. V shed 4 bases, J shed 4 bases, and the junction held 7 bases outside the gene matches. This CDR3 region has 15 residues. The DNA of the CDR3 is TGCGCCAGCAGCCGACTAGCCTCCATGTACAATGAGCAGTTCTTC. It translates to CASSRLASMYNEQFF.

A remark on this clone: Other DNA sequences in the sample encode the same CDR3. The rearrangement joins TRBV4-1 to TRBJ2-1; no clear D gene. CDR3 length equals 11 residues. Germline CDR1 is MGHRA and CDR2 is YSYEKL. Trimming removed 3 bases from V and 4 bases from J, with 1 base in between. This CDR3 is CASSHYNEQFF. DNA for the CDR3: TGCGCCAGCAGCCATTACAATGAGCAGTTCTTC.

This clone has only a few counts. The chain carries TRBV5-1 and TRBJ2-2; no clear D gene. The germline V and J ends were trimmed by 4 bases and 6 bases, with 10 bases remaining between them. CDR3 length equals 13 residues. Looked up from germline, CDR1 is SGHRS and CDR2 is YFSETQ. DNA of the CDR3: TGCGCCAGCAGCCCCGACAACCCCGGGGAGCTGTTTTTT. It specifies CASSPDNPGELFF. Based on the CDR3 plus reference TRBV5-1 and TRBJ2-2, the full variable domain is KAGVTQTPRYLIKTRGQQVTLSCSPISGHRSVSWYQQTPGQGLQFLFEYFSETQRNKGNFPGRFSGRQFSNSRSEMNVSTLELGDSALYLCASSPDNPGELFFGEGSRLTVL.

This sequence joins TRBV5-6 and TRBJ2-3, with 9 bases aligning to TRBD1. The CDR3 has 14 amino acids. Germline V gene data show CDR1 as SGHDT and CDR2 as YYEEEE. J was trimmed by 6 bases and V by 4 bases; bases with no gene match: 6. CDR3 protein: CASSADRGGDTQYF. The CDR3 nucleotides read TGTGCCAGCAGCGCGGACAGGGGTGGCGATACGCAGTATTTT.

This clone was observed a handful of times. The genes are TRBV29-1 and TRBJ2-1; TRBD1 is a possible D gene (5 bases). The CDR3 is 12 residues long. CDR1 is SQVTM, CDR2 ANQGSEA, per germline. The V and J ends lost 6 bases and 0 bases respectively, with 6 bases between them. CDR3 nucleotides: TGCAGCGTCAGGGACTCCTACAATGAGCAGTTCTTC. This encodes CSVRDSYNEQFF.

This clone has just a few counts. J is TRBJ2-3 and V is TRBV4-1; D not resolved. V gave up 4 bases and J gave up 5 bases, with 10 bases separating them. Germline loops: CDR1 MGHRA, CDR2 YSYEKL. There are 13 residues in the CDR3. CDR3: CASSPIRIDTQYF. The CDR3 DNA is TGCGCCAGCAGCCCGATCAGGATAGATACGCAGTATTTT.

This chain uses TRBV7-8 with TRBJ1-4; D gene unclear. Germline V lookup: CDR1 SGHVS, CDR2 FQNEAQ. With 0 bases removed from V and 6 bases from J, the gap between germline ends came to 11 bases. This CDR3 region has 15 residues. CDR3 nucleotide sequence: TGTGCCAGCAGCTTAGCGGGGTCGTGGGATGAAAAACTGTTTTTT. Protein: CASSLAGSWDEKLFF.

This clone occurred a few times. The CDR3 reads CATSRGRGPIQYF. CDR3 DNA sequence: TGTGCCACCAGCAGGGGAAGGGGTCCAATTCAGTACTTC. The genes are TRBV15 and TRBJ2-4; TRBD1 is a possible D gene (5 bases). The CDR3 has 13 residues. The V end was cut by 3 bases, the J end by 10 bases, with 13 bases between. The germline CDR1 and CDR2 sequences are LNHNV and YYDKDF (reference sequence).

This clone was detected only a few times. This same CDR3 is encoded by further DNA sequences in the sample. The V call is TRBV18, the J call TRBJ2-3; no firm D call. CDR3 length equals 12 residues. Trimming took off 3 bases at V and 4 bases at J, with 5 bases between the two ends. Germline V gene lookup returns CDR1 KGHSH and CDR2 LQKENI. The CDR3 DNA sequence: TGTGCCAGCTCACCTTTGGCAGATACGCAGTATTTT. It codes for CASSPLADTQYF.